A single sample gave rise to the 13 T cell receptor beta chains below, sequenced in a study of blood T cell repertoires in COVID-19. Only in-frame clones appear in the TCRdb table, and some are missing; sequencing was by immunoSEQ multiplex PCR. The table lists over 250,000 clones, 70% to 90% of them singletons. Sequenced sample: peripheral blood. The receptors originated from a man between 50 and 59 years old with active or convalescent COVID-19.

The chain couples TRBV2 to TRBJ1-3; TRBD1 matches 10 bases. Germline assignment: CDR1 SNHLY and CDR2 FYNNEI. The trim removed 7 bases at V and 3 bases at J, leaving 6 bases unmatched. The CDR3 is 15 residues long. Here the CDR3 reads CASNRQGAGGNTIYF. Written as DNA, the CDR3 is TGTGCCAGCAACCGACAGGGGGCAGGTGGAAACACCATATATTTT.

CDR3 amino acids: CASSFRDSYNEQFF. DNA of the CDR3: TGTGCCAGCAGCTTCCGTGACAGCTACAATGAGCAGTTCTTC. The chain has TRBV7-9 and TRBJ2-1, with D possibly matching TRBD1 (5 bases). Trimming removed 3 bases from V and 3 bases from J, with 9 bases in between. Looked up from germline, CDR1 is SEHNR and CDR2 is FQNEAQ (reference sequence). This CDR3 has 14 amino acids.

This clone showed up many times. V is TRBV3-1 (or the pseudogene TRBV3-2) and J is TRBJ1-1, with a tentative D call TRBD1 (5 bases). V dropped 0 bases and J dropped 13 bases, with 18 bases sitting between them. Germline V lookup: CDR1 LGHDT, CDR2 YNNKEL (reference sequence). This CDR3 is 14 amino acids long. CDR3 nucleotides: TGTGCCAGCAGCCAAGATCATTTCGGGCAGGGTGGTTTCTTT. It codes for CASSQDHFGQGGFF.

This chain connects TRBV12-3 or TRBV12-4 to TRBJ2-7; D remains ambiguous. V gave up 5 bases and J gave up 3 bases, with 8 bases separating them. The CDR3 sequence is 12 residues long. DNA for the CDR3: TGTGCCAGCAGTCCTTATGTCTACGAGCAGTACTTC. Translated: CASSPYVYEQYF.

This clone was recorded only once. The chain joins TRBV19 to TRBJ1-5; TRBD1 agrees at 8 bases. Trimming cost V 7 bases and J 4 bases; bases outside gene matches: 6. The CDR3 is made up of 14 amino acids. Germline assignment: CDR1 LNHDA and CDR2 SQIVND (reference sequence). This CDR3 reads CASKDGQGNQPQHF. DNA for the CDR3: TGTGCCAGTAAGGATGGACAGGGAAATCAGCCCCAGCATTTT.

This sequence joins TRBV5-4 and TRBJ1-1, with 7 bases lining up with TRBD1. CDR3 size: 13 residues. The germline V gene encodes CDR1 SGHNT and CDR2 YYREEE (reference sequence). The V segment lost 4 bases and the J segment 1 base; nucleotides outside the gene matches: 1. The CDR3 loop is CASSGDRNTEAFF. The CDR3 DNA reads as TGTGCCAGCAGCGGGGACAGGAACACTGAAGCTTTCTTT.

This chain uses TRBV9 with TRBJ2-7, with D possibly being TRBD2 (6 bases). V gave up 0 bases and J gave up 2 bases, with 15 bases separating them. From germline, CDR1 is SGDLS and CDR2 YYNGEE. This CDR3 is built from 16 residues. CDR3 DNA: TGTGCCAGCAGCGTAGGAGGTGGATGGGGGGCCTACGAGCAGTACTTC. Amino acids: CASSVGGGWGAYEQYF. Combining the CDR3 with reference TRBV9 and TRBJ2-7 gives the whole variable domain DSGVTQTPKHLITATGQRVTLRCSPRSGDLSVYWYQQSLDQGLQFLIQYYNGEERAKGNILERFSAQQFPDLHSELNLSSLELGDSALYFCASSVGGGWGAYEQYFGPGTRLTVT.

This clone occurred once. This chain links TRBV7-2 with TRBJ2-7, with D perhaps matching TRBD2 (6 bases). Germline lookup yields CDR1 SGHTA and CDR2 FQGNSA. The germline V and J ends were trimmed by 6 bases and 0 bases, with 15 bases remaining between them. The CDR3 is made up of 15 amino acids. The CDR3 sequence is CASSWRAESSYEQYF. The CDR3 region has the DNA TGTGCCAGCAGTTGGAGGGCAGAGTCCTCCTACGAGCAGTACTTC.

The rearrangement links TRBV3-1 (or the pseudogene TRBV3-2) to TRBJ1-6; no clear D. This CDR3 has 14 amino acids. Germline V CDR1 and CDR2: LGHDT, YNNKEL (reference sequence). Trimming pared 1 base from V and 7 bases from J, leaving 8 bases between. The CDR3 loop is CASSQVRGNSPLHF. The CDR3 nucleotides are TGTGCCAGCAGCCAAGTGAGAGGGAATTCACCCCTCCACTTT.

This clone appeared a single time. This sequence joins TRBV6-5 and TRBJ2-2; TRBD1 is a possible D gene (5 bases). Germline-derived CDR1 and CDR2 are MNHEY and SVGAGI. The germline V and J ends were trimmed by 6 bases and 6 bases, with 14 bases remaining between them. This CDR3 spans 14 amino acids. CDR3 in amino acids: CASRSSGLAGELFF. The CDR3 DNA follows: TGTGCCAGCAGATCCTCAGGGTTGGCCGGGGAGCTGTTTTTT.

This sequence joins TRBV5-1 and TRBJ1-4, with a possible D match to TRBD1 (5 bases). Deletions cut 4 bases from V and 6 bases from J, with 13 bases between. Germline loops: CDR1 SGHRS, CDR2 YFSETQ. CDR3 size: 14 residues. CDR3 in DNA: TGCGCCAGCAGCGGCGGGACTGCCCATGAAAAACTGTTTTTT. This sequence encodes CASSGGTAHEKLFF. The whole variable domain, filled in from reference TRBV5-1 and TRBJ1-4, reads KAGVTQTPRYLIKTRGQQVTLSCSPISGHRSVSWYQQTPGQGLQFLFEYFSETQRNKGNFPGRFSGRQFSNSRSEMNVSTLELGDSALYLCASSGGTAHEKLFFGSGTQLSVL.

The J gene is TRBJ2-7, the V gene TRBV20-1; D remains unclear. V was clipped by 3 bases and J by 0 bases, with 12 bases between them. Germline-derived CDR1 and CDR2 are DFQATT and SNEGSKA (reference sequence). The length of the CDR3 is 14 residues. The CDR3 here is CSASLPVSSYEQYF. The CDR3 bases are TGCAGTGCTAGTCTTCCTGTGAGCTCCTACGAGCAGTACTTC.

This chain connects TRBV28 to TRBJ1-2; D might be TRBD1 (6 bases). This CDR3 region has 12 residues. V was pared by 3 bases and J by 5 bases, with 7 bases between. Germline V gene sequence: CDR1 MDHEN, CDR2 SYDVKM. CDR3 DNA sequence: TGTGCCAGCAGTTTCAGGGGATATGGCTACACCTTC. It is translated as CASSFRGYGYTF.